These 25 T cell receptor beta chains were all obtained from the same sample, sequenced in a study of CD8+CD57+ T cells in acquired aplastic anemia. Both TCR beta VDJ combination and CDR3 sequence profiling were carried out. Genomic DNA was the template for this profiling. Each CDR3 protein gets one entry after TCRdb re-called the reads with MiXCR. The sample holds some 290,000 distinct CDR3 sequences, 45% to 65% seen once. Specimen: sorted CD4+, CD8+, or CD8+CD57+ T cells (not recorded which) from PBMCs. Receptors originate from a human donor with severe aplastic anemia or a healthy control (not recorded which).

This chain links TRBV20-1 with TRBJ2-5; the match to TRBD2 covers 9 bases. The CDR3 covers 14 residues. The V and J ends lost 0 bases and 7 bases, in that order; junction bases with no gene match: 6. Germline V gene lookup returns CDR1 DFQATT and CDR2 SNEGSKA (reference sequence). CDR3 sequence: CSARDSRGGGTQYF. The CDR3, as DNA: TGCAGTGCTAGAGATAGTCGCGGGGGGGGGACCCAGTACTTC.

Of note for this clonotype: One end of the junction fails to match germline, which may point to a read error. The chain employs TRBV7-7 and TRBJ2-5, with 11 nucleotides matching TRBD2. This CDR3 region has 16 residues. Germline CDR1 and CDR2: SSHAT and FNYEAQ (reference sequence). The CDR3 here is CASSLRLAGGGETQYF. CDR3 coding DNA: TGTGCTAGCAGCTTAAGGCTAGCGGGGGGAGGAGAGACCCAGTACTTC.

V usage is TRBV3-1 and J usage is TRBJ1-2; possibly TRBD1 for D (5 bases). V was trimmed by 1 base and J by 12 bases, leaving 9 bases between them. The CDR3 consists of 11 residues. Germline assignment: CDR1 LGHDT and CDR2 YNNKEL (reference sequence). The DNA for the CDR3 is TGTGCCAGCAGCCAAGGTGACAGAGACACCTTC. It specifies CASSQGDRDTF.

The rearrangement uses TRBV2 and TRBJ2-7; no clear D gene. CDR3 length: 15 amino acids. Trimming left V 9 bases short and J 0 bases short, with 18 bases between. Germline V gives CDR1 SNHLY, CDR2 FYNNEI. The CDR3 sequence is CARGPESRSSYEQYF. As DNA, the CDR3 is TGTGCCAGAGGGCCCGAGTCAAGGAGCTCCTACGAGCAGTACTTC.

The chain combines TRBV25-1 with TRBJ2-5, with 7 bases aligning to TRBD1. Germline-derived CDR1 and CDR2 are MGHDK and SYGVNS. The CDR3 runs 15 residues. With 6 bases clipped from V and 2 bases from J, the junction kept 9 bases outside the gene matches. The CDR3 here is CASSFFDRAQETQYF. For the CDR3, the DNA is TGTGCCAGCAGCTTTTTTGACAGGGCTCAAGAGACCCAGTACTTC. Full variable domain (outside the CDR3, taken from reference TRBV25-1 and TRBJ2-5): EADIYQTPRYLVIGTGKKITLECSQTMGHDKMYWYQQDPGMELHLIHYSYGVNSTEKGDLSSESTVSRIRTEHFPLTLESARPSHTSQYLCASSFFDRAQETQYFGPGTRLLVL.

The chain uses TRBV9 and TRBJ2-5; TRBD2 matches at 8 bases. The CDR3 is 15 residues long. V shed 4 bases, J shed 5 bases, and the junction held 10 bases outside the gene matches. Germline lookup yields CDR1 SGDLS and CDR2 YYNGEE. CDR3 residues: CASSKRPGGRETQYF. The CDR3 nucleotides are TGTGCCAGCAGCAAACGCCCGGGGGGGCGTGAGACCCAGTACTTC.

This clonotype has a count of ten or more. The V gene is TRBV6-5, the J gene TRBJ1-1; D may be TRBD1 (5 bases). Per the germline V gene, CDR1 is MNHEY and CDR2 is SVGAGI. The length of the CDR3 is 13 residues. The V gene lost 0 bases and the J gene lost 6 bases, with 8 bases spanning the gap. CDR3 sequence reads: CASSYSKGSEAFF. CDR3 nucleotide sequence: TGTGCCAGCAGTTACTCGAAGGGGTCTGAAGCTTTCTTT.

This clonotype was picked up one time. The chain recombines TRBV10-3 with TRBJ1-2, with TRBD1 matching over 7 bases. Germline assignment: CDR1 ENHRY and CDR2 SYGVKD. The CDR3 covers 15 residues. Trimming took 10 bases from V and 8 from J; bases not matched to a gene: 19. CDR3 DNA: TGTGCCAGCAGCCAAGATCAGGGGGTCCCCTACGGCTACACCTTC. It encodes CASSQDQGVPYGYTF.

The J gene is TRBJ1-3, the V gene TRBV18; a weak D match, TRBD1 (6 bases). The CDR3 loop spans 16 amino acids. Trimming took off 3 bases at V and 0 bases at J, with 12 bases between the two ends. The germline V gene encodes CDR1 KGHSH and CDR2 LQKENI. Here the CDR3 DNA reads TGTGCCAGCTCACCCGGGGGCACACTCTCTGGAAACACCATATATTTT. Its protein is CASSPGGTLSGNTIYF. Full variable domain (missing parts from reference TRBV18 and TRBJ1-3): NAGVMQNPRHLVRRRGQEARLRCSPMKGHSHVYWYRQLPEEGLKFMVYLQKENIIDESGMPKERFSAEFPKEGPSILRIQQVVRGDSAAYFCASSPGGTLSGNTIYFGEGSWLTVV.

This rearrangement joins TRBV7-2 to TRBJ2-7; D not certain. The V end lost 5 bases, the J end lost 7 bases, and 12 bases lay between the germline ends. The V gene's germline CDR1 is SGHTA and CDR2 FQGNSA. The CDR3 spans 12 residues. The CDR3 sequence: CASSQPGWEQYF. As DNA, the CDR3 is TGTGCCAGCAGCCAACCCGGCTGGGAGCAGTACTTC.

V and J are TRBV20-1 and TRBJ2-7; 8 bases align to TRBD2. The DNA end is more similar to TRBJ2-5, so the J call may be wrong. The germline V gene encodes CDR1 DFQATT and CDR2 SNEGSKA (reference sequence). The CDR3 consists of 15 residues. CDR3 bases: TGCAGTGCTAACGGGGGGGGGCGGGGGGAAGAGACCCAGTACTTC. This encodes CSANGGGRGEETQYF.

The rearrangement uses TRBV4-1 and TRBJ2-3; 7 positions agree with TRBD1. The V segment lost 0 bases and the J segment 2 bases; nucleotides outside the gene matches: 5. The CDR3 runs to 16 residues. From germline, CDR1 is MGHRA and CDR2 YSYEKL. Here the CDR3 reads CASSQETGTVTDTQYF. CDR3 DNA: TGCGCCAGCAGCCAAGAAACCGGGACAGTCACAGATACGCAGTATTTT.

The rearrangement uses TRBV20-1 and TRBJ2-1; tentatively, D is TRBD1 (6 bases). Germline CDR1 reads DFQATT; CDR2 reads SNEGSKA (reference sequence). Between the trimmed V and J ends, which lost 0 bases and 2 bases, there was a span of 11 bases. The CDR3 is 15 residues long. CDR3 residues: CSARDQWDTYNEQFF. CDR3 bases: TGCAGTGCTAGAGATCAGTGGGACACCTACAATGAGCAGTTCTTC.

This clonotype has ten or more counts. The genes are TRBV6-1 and TRBJ2-5; TRBD2 is a possible D gene (6 bases). CDR1 is MNHNS and CDR2 is SASEGT in the germline V gene. CDR3 size: 16 residues. Deletions cut 7 bases from V and 2 bases from J, with 20 bases between. The CDR3, as DNA: TGTGCCAGCAAGGAGGGGAGATGGGGGAAACAAGAGACCCAGTACTTC. Translation: CASKEGRWGKQETQYF.

The rearrangement links TRBV7-9 to TRBJ1-4; D gene unclear. This CDR3 has 13 residues. Germline loops: CDR1 SEHNR, CDR2 FQNEAQ (reference sequence). Trimming pared 1 base from V and 9 bases from J, leaving 9 bases between. The CDR3 bases are TGTGCCAGCAGCTTAGGCCTTACCCAAAAACTGTTTTTT. It translates to CASSLGLTQKLFF.

This clonotype occurred many times. This sequence joins TRBV5-8 and TRBJ1-2, with D hard to call. The V gene's germline CDR1 is SGHTS and CDR2 YDEGEE. The V end was cut by 6 bases, the J end by 1 base, with 13 bases between. CDR3 length equals 14 residues. CDR3 amino acids: CASTEDGLNYGYTF. The CDR3 nucleotides are TGTGCCAGCACCGAGGACGGACTTAACTATGGCTACACCTTC.

A remark on this clonotype: The junction departs from the called germline gene at one end, perhaps through a read error. This chain links TRBV10-3 with TRBJ2-2; 7 bases match TRBD2. The germline gives CDR1 ENHRY, CDR2 SYGVKD. This CDR3 has 15 residues. CDR3 DNA sequence: TGTGCCAGCAGTGATCTGGGTAGCGGGTCCGGGGAGCTGTTTTTT. Protein sequence: CASSDLGSGSGELFF.

This clonotype has at least ten counts. The V gene is TRBV12-3 or TRBV12-4, the J gene TRBJ1-3; D may be TRBD1 (5 bases). The CDR3 loop spans 19 amino acids. V was pared by 3 bases and J by 0 bases, with 21 bases between. For the CDR3, the DNA is TGTGCCAGCAGTTTCCGAGGACGGGGCCTAGGCTACTCTGGAAACACCATATATTTT. It codes for CASSFRGRGLGYSGNTIYF.

The gene calls are TRBV15 and TRBJ1-4; TRBD1 matches 11 bases. Germline-derived CDR1 and CDR2 are LNHNV and YYDKDF (reference sequence). Trimming took 9 bases from V and 11 from J; bases not matched to a gene: 11. There are 14 residues in the CDR3. DNA for the CDR3: TGTGCCACAGCTCCCGGGACAGGGGGTCGGAAACTGTTTTTT. The encoded protein is CATAPGTGGRKLFF.

The chain carries TRBV20-1 and TRBJ1-3, with TRBD1 as a possible D gene (5 bases). The CDR3 is made up of 12 amino acids. Trimming pared 5 bases from V and 4 bases from J, leaving 9 bases between. Germline CDR1 is DFQATT and CDR2 is SNEGSKA (reference sequence). This CDR3 is CSAGGNGNTIYF. CDR3 DNA sequence: TGCAGTGCTGGGGGGAACGGAAACACCATATATTTT.

The rearrangement joins TRBV29-1 to TRBJ2-7; TRBD2 aligns across 10 bases. CDR3 length equals 14 residues. V shed 4 bases and J 3 bases; nucleotides not matched to a gene: 6. CDR1 and CDR2 (germline): SQVTM, ANQGSEA. This chain's CDR3 is CSVARTSGFYEQYF. The CDR3 DNA is TGCAGCGTTGCCCGGACTAGCGGCTTCTACGAGCAGTACTTC.

This clonotype has a count of ten or more. The chain has TRBV19 and TRBJ1-5; D gene unclear. V shed 3 bases and J shed 6 bases, with 15 bases lying between them. CDR1 is LNHDA and CDR2 is SQIVND in the germline V gene (reference sequence). CDR3 length: 15 residues. CDR3 sequence reads: CASSMIPFVGQPQHF. For the CDR3, the DNA is TGTGCCAGTAGTATGATCCCCTTCGTCGGTCAGCCCCAGCATTTT.

V is TRBV10-3 and J is TRBJ1-1; TRBD1 agrees at 7 bases. Germline V lookup: CDR1 ENHRY, CDR2 SYGVKD. The CDR3 consists of 15 residues. Trimming at V came to 0 bases and at J to 11 bases, leaving 12 bases not matched to a gene. In DNA form, the CDR3 reads TGTGCCATCAGTGAGTCGATGGGTACAGGGGTTCGTGCTTTCTTT. It specifies CAISESMGTGVRAFF.

Details on this clonotype: One end of the junction fails to match germline, which may point to a read error. The rearrangement joins TRBV7-7 to TRBJ2-5; perhaps TRBD2 as D (5 bases). Germline loops: CDR1 SSHAT, CDR2 FNYEAQ (reference sequence). The CDR3 is 16 residues long. DNA of the CDR3: TGTGCTAGCAGCTTAGGAGGCACGCCTAACGGAGAGACCCAGTACTTC. It yields the protein CASSLGGTPNGETQYF. Drawing the rest from reference TRBV7-7 and TRBJ2-5, the complete variable domain is GAGVSQSPRYKVTKRGQDVTLRCDPISSHATLYWYQQALGQGPEFLTYFNYEAQPDKSGLPSDRFSAERPEGSISTLTIQRTEQRDSAMYRCASSLGGTPNGETQYFGPGTRLLVL.

This clonotype was seen ten or more times. This chain joins TRBV2 and TRBJ2-1, with D possibly TRBD2 on 5 matching bases. CDR1 and CDR2 from the germline V gene are SNHLY and FYNNEI. Deletions cut 4 bases from V and 1 base from J, with 14 bases between. This CDR3 has 16 residues. The CDR3 here is CASSGIDRGSYNEQFF. DNA for the CDR3: TGTGCCAGCAGTGGAATTGATCGGGGTTCCTACAATGAGCAGTTCTTC. Based on the CDR3 plus reference TRBV2 and TRBJ2-1, the full variable domain is EPEVTQTPSHQVTQMGQEVILRCVPISNHLYFYWYRQILGQKVEFLVSFYNNEISEKSEIFDDQFSVERPDGSNFTLKIRSTKLEDSAMYFCASSGIDRGSYNEQFFGPGTRLTVL.